This T cell receptor beta chain is drawn from a study of early T cells in non-severe SARS-CoV-2 infection. Researchers tagged individual cDNA molecules with unique molecular identifiers. TCRdb re-called the 5' RACE reads through MiXCR, storing one row per CDR3 protein. This table holds roughly 30,000 distinct CDR3 sequences, roughly 4.8% found once. The length of the CDR3 is 13 residues. V lost 8 bases and J 6 bases, leaving 20 bases between the germline ends. CDR1 is SQVTM, CDR2 ANQGSEA, per germline. The TCR comes from an adult who was a healthcare worker with PCR-confirmed SARS-CoV-2 infection or an uninfected control (not recorded which). V usage is TRBV29-1 and J usage is TRBJ2-7; D perhaps matches TRBD2 (6 bases). Sequencing was performed on whole blood. DNA of the CDR3: TGCAGCTGTTCGGGCGGGGTGGGCCGCGAGCAGTACTTC. Encoded protein: CSCSGGVGREQYF.